One and the same sample provided the 4 T cell receptor beta chains below, sequenced in a study of CD8 T cells in ankylosing spondylitis. From the 5' RACE reads, TCRdb called clonotypes with MiXCR, one entry per CDR3 protein. This sample yields 450,000 or so distinct CDR3 sequences, of which roughly 26% are seen a single time; roughly 0.9% belongs to the top ten. Study-wide results and limits: Within ankylosing spondylitis blood, a TCR beta motif made up of roughly eight highly homologous variants appeared to be characteristic.

These receptors are not linked to any known antigen. What was sequenced was blood, either unsorted or a sorted T cell fraction (not recorded which). Receptors originate from a male donor with ankylosing spondylitis.

The chain has TRBV6-1 and TRBJ1-2; 7 nucleotides agree with TRBD1. The CDR3 is 13 residues long. Germline V gene data show CDR1 as MNHNS and CDR2 as SASEGT. The junction had 4 bases not matched to a gene; V was cut back by 7 bases and J by 2 bases. The CDR3 DNA sequence: TGTGCCAGCATACAGGGGATCAACTATGGCTACACCTTC. Translation gives CASIQGINYGYTF.

The chain is built from TRBV7-9 and TRBJ1-3; 10 bases match TRBD1. Germline lookup yields CDR1 SEHNR and CDR2 FQNEAQ (reference sequence). The length of the CDR3 is 15 residues. Trimming at V came to 5 bases and at J to 4 bases, leaving 5 bases not matched to a gene. This CDR3 reads CASSPGTGAGNTIYF. The CDR3, as DNA: TGTGCCAGCAGCCCCGGGACAGGGGCAGGAAACACCATATATTTT.

This clonotype has just a few counts. This sequence joins TRBV7-9 and TRBJ2-1; TRBD2 might be the D (7 bases). Trimming pared 3 bases from V and 2 bases from J, leaving 11 bases between. CDR3 length equals 15 residues. Germline V gene lookup returns CDR1 SEHNR and CDR2 FQNEAQ (reference sequence). This chain's CDR3 is CASSFKGGAYNEQFF. CDR3 sequence (DNA): TGTGCCAGCAGCTTTAAGGGGGGGGCCTACAATGAGCAGTTCTTC.

This clonotype was detected only a few times. The chain has TRBV11-2 and TRBJ2-7; no definite D call. The ends were cut back, 8 bases at V and 7 bases at J, with 15 bases in the middle. The CDR3 loop spans 12 amino acids. Germline V gene lookup returns CDR1 SGHAT and CDR2 FQNNGV. DNA for the CDR3: TGTGCCAGCTCTCCAGGTCCAGCTGAGCAGTACTTC. As protein: CASSPGPAEQYF.